This passage covers 23 T cell receptor beta chains from one sample sequenced in a study of CD8 T cells in Susac syndrome. A quantity of about 0.45 to 1 ug RNA underwent reverse transcription using random hexamers. A single record per CDR3 protein comes from TCRdb applying MiXCR to the immunoSEQ multiplex PCR reads. Of around 300,000 distinct CDR3 sequences in the sample, around nine tenths were seen once. Source material: CD8+ T cells from PBMCs. All receptors come from a human donor with multiple sclerosis.

This clonotype is a singleton in its sample. This rearrangement joins TRBV28 to TRBJ2-5; TRBD2 matches 9 bases. The CDR3 extends over 15 amino acids. Germline trimming cut 5 bases from V and 4 bases from J; bases unmatched to any gene: 8. Germline V gives CDR1 MDHEN, CDR2 SYDVKM. Here the CDR3 reads CASSAIAGEGETQYF. The CDR3 DNA is TGTGCCAGCAGTGCGATAGCGGGAGAGGGAGAGACCCAGTACTTC. Supplemented by reference TRBV28 and TRBJ2-5, the full variable domain reads DVKVTQSSRYLVKRTGEKVFLECVQDMDHENMFWYRQDPGLGLRLIYFSYDVKMKEKGDIPEGYSVSREKKERFSLILESASTNQTSMYLCASSAIAGEGETQYFGPGTRLLVL.

The chain combines TRBV12-3 or TRBV12-4 with TRBJ2-1; the D is unclear. V was clipped by 3 bases and J by 5 bases, with 8 bases between them. The CDR3 runs 13 residues. CDR3 in DNA: TGTGCCAGCAGTTTGGTATACGACAATGAGCAGTTCTTC. This translates into CASSLVYDNEQFF.

The chain employs TRBV10-3 and TRBJ1-1; D is ambiguous. Germline V gives CDR1 ENHRY, CDR2 SYGVKD. Trimming took 6 bases from V and 5 from J, leaving 13 bases between them. This CDR3 is 13 amino acids long. The CDR3 is CAIRPGGGTEAFF. The CDR3 DNA reads TGTGCCATCAGGCCCGGAGGAGGGACTGAAGCTTTCTTT.

The DNA of the CDR3 is TGTGCCAGCAGTTCATCCCCGGTGAAGGAGACCCAGTACTTC. Translation: CASSSSPVKETQYF. The chain couples TRBV12-3 or TRBV12-4 to TRBJ2-5; D gene uncertain. Deletions cut 4 bases from V and 5 bases from J, with 14 bases between. This CDR3 is built from 14 residues.

The chain couples TRBV19 to TRBJ2-1; TRBD2 aligns across 7 bases. The V segment lost 3 bases and the J segment 6 bases; nucleotides outside the gene matches: 8. Germline CDR1 LNHDA, CDR2 SQIVND (reference sequence). The CDR3 runs 15 residues. The CDR3 nucleotides are TGTGCCAGTAGTATCCTGGGGCGGGAGACCAATGAGCAGTTCTTC. This codes for CASSILGRETNEQFF.

V and J are TRBV7-3 and TRBJ1-1, with no clear D. Trimming removed 5 bases at V and 1 base at J, with 17 bases between. Germline CDR1 reads SGHTA; CDR2 reads FQGTGA. This CDR3 has 16 amino acids. The CDR3 region has the DNA TGTGCCAGCAGCCTGACCCCCGCAATGGGGAACACTGAAGCTTTCTTT. Its protein is CASSLTPAMGNTEAFF.

V gene TRBV11-3 combines with J gene TRBJ2-5; TRBD2 might be the D (5 bases). CDR3 length: 13 residues. Germline CDR1 is SGHNT and CDR2 is YENEEA. Trimming took 3 bases from V and 5 from J, leaving 10 bases between them. CDR3: CASSFTPGETQYF. The CDR3 DNA sequence: TGTGCCAGCAGCTTCACGCCGGGGGAGACCCAGTACTTC.

J is TRBJ2-4 and V is TRBV12-3 or TRBV12-4; 10 bases map to TRBD1. Germline trimming cut 1 base from V and 15 bases from J; bases unmatched to any gene: 9. This CDR3 spans 14 amino acids. The CDR3 is CASSLGGTGVNRYF. The CDR3 DNA sequence: TGTGCCAGCAGTTTAGGTGGGACAGGGGTGAATCGGTACTTC.

The rearrangement links TRBV6-4 to TRBJ2-1; tentatively, D is TRBD2 (7 bases). The CDR3 consists of 15 residues. V lost 4 bases, J lost 8 bases, and 18 bases lay in between. Germline assignment: CDR1 MRHNA and CDR2 SNTAGT. The DNA for the CDR3 is TGTGCCAGCAGTGCCAGGGTAGAGGGGGGGGATGAGCAGTTCTTC. Its translation is CASSARVEGGDEQFF.

The chain uses TRBV19 and TRBJ2-1; the D gene is possibly TRBD2 (5 bases). The V end was cut by 3 bases, the J end by 7 bases, with 10 bases between. The CDR3 is 13 residues long. Germline V gene data show CDR1 as LNHDA and CDR2 as SQIVND (reference sequence). The CDR3 DNA sequence: TGTGCCAGTAGTATGGTAGCGCTGAATGAGCAGTTCTTC. Translated, it gives CASSMVALNEQFF.

This clonotype was found a few times. V and J are TRBV7-9 and TRBJ2-7; D perhaps matches TRBD1 (5 bases). The CDR3 contains 13 residues. Trimming removed 6 bases at V and 3 bases at J, with 12 bases between. Germline lookup yields CDR1 SEHNR and CDR2 FQNEAQ (reference sequence). CDR3 DNA sequence: TGTGCCAGCAGTCCAGGGCTGATCTACGAGCAGTACTTC. Its protein is CASSPGLIYEQYF.

The chain is built from TRBV7-9 and TRBJ2-5, with 11 positions matching TRBD2. With V trimmed by 5 bases and J by 2 bases, 1 base remained unmatched. The CDR3 covers 14 residues. CDR1 is SEHNR, CDR2 FQNEAQ, per germline (reference sequence). The CDR3 nucleotides read TGTGCCAGCAGCCGACTAGCGGGGCAAGAGACCCAGTACTTC. Protein: CASSRLAGQETQYF.

This clonotype came up once. The chain combines TRBV7-9 with TRBJ2-5; D gene ambiguous. Trimming cost V 5 bases and J 4 bases, with 14 bases left between them. Germline V gene lookup returns CDR1 SEHNR and CDR2 FQNEAQ (reference sequence). This CDR3 spans 14 amino acids. CDR3 coding DNA: TGTGCCAGCAGCCGTCCTGGGGTTAGAGAGACCCAGTACTTC. Residues: CASSRPGVRETQYF.

This chain links TRBV9 with TRBJ1-5; D uncertain. Trimming removed 0 bases from V and 0 bases from J, with 7 bases in between. This CDR3 region has 15 residues. Germline V gene lookup returns CDR1 SGDLS and CDR2 YYNGEE. The CDR3 protein is CASSVVTSSNQPQHF. Here the CDR3 DNA reads TGTGCCAGCAGCGTAGTGACGTCTAGCAATCAGCCCCAGCATTTT.

The chain uses TRBV9 and TRBJ2-3; the D is unclear. V lost 0 bases and J 5 bases, leaving 7 bases between the germline ends. The V gene's germline CDR1 is SGDLS and CDR2 YYNGEE. The CDR3 spans 13 residues. The CDR3: CASSVDLGDTQYF. The CDR3 region has the DNA TGTGCCAGCAGCGTAGATTTAGGAGATACGCAGTATTTT.

This chain links TRBV6-2 or TRBV6-3 with TRBJ2-7; 9 nucleotides match TRBD1. The germline gives CDR1 MNHEY, CDR2 SVGEGT. CDR3 size: 18 residues. Losses at the gene ends were 7 bases for V and 3 bases for J; bases not matched to a gene: 19. For the CDR3, the DNA is TGTGCCAGCAAACGGTTTCCTCGGAGACAGGGGGAAGTCTACGAGCAGTACTTC. It encodes CASKRFPRRQGEVYEQYF.

The V and J genes are TRBV24-1 and TRBJ2-1; D gene ambiguous. Germline V gene sequence: CDR1 KGHDR, CDR2 SFDVKD. CDR3 length: 11 residues. With 5 bases removed from V and 10 bases from J, the gap between germline ends came to 8 bases. The CDR3 loop reads CATSGGVEQFF. The DNA for the CDR3 is TGTGCCACCAGTGGTGGGGTGGAGCAGTTCTTC.

In this sample, this clonotype turned up once. The chain carries TRBV5-4 and TRBJ2-5; D may be TRBD2 (5 bases). Germline CDR1 reads SGHNT; CDR2 reads YYREEE (reference sequence). V was clipped by 1 base and J by 5 bases, with 15 bases between them. The CDR3 is 15 residues long. In DNA form, the CDR3 reads TGTGCCAGCAGCTTGAGGACTCTCGATCGGGAGACCCAGTACTTC. Its protein product is CASSLRTLDRETQYF.

The chain carries TRBV6-5 and TRBJ2-7; D unclear. This CDR3 contains 13 residues. Deletions cut 4 bases from V and 5 bases from J, with 12 bases between. Germline values: CDR1 MNHEY, CDR2 SVGAGI. The CDR3 nucleotides are TGTGCCAGCAGTTGCCCGGGTTGTGACGAGCAGTACTTC. It is translated as CASSCPGCDEQYF.

The chain joins TRBV24-1 to TRBJ1-5, with D unresolved. Looked up from germline, CDR1 is KGHDR and CDR2 is SFDVKD. Trimming left V 9 bases short and J 4 bases short, with 6 bases between. The CDR3 is made up of 11 amino acids. As DNA, the CDR3 is TGTGCCACCGGATTAAATCAGCCCCAGCATTTT. Its translation: CATGLNQPQHF.

The CDR3 region has the DNA TGCGCCAGCAGCCAAGAATGGAGTGTTGGATACGAGCAGTACTTC. The encoded protein is CASSQEWSVGYEQYF. The chain employs TRBV4-1 and TRBJ2-7, with D unresolved. Trimming shortened V by 0 bases and J by 4 bases, and 13 bases separated the two germline ends. The CDR3 is 15 residues long. The germline V gene has CDR1 MGHRA and CDR2 YSYEKL.

The chain is built from TRBV20-1 and TRBJ2-1, with 7 bases aligning to TRBD2. From germline, CDR1 is DFQATT and CDR2 SNEGSKA (reference sequence). The CDR3 runs to 13 residues. V trimming: 5 bases; J trimming: 6 bases; junction bases outside the gene matches: 7. The CDR3 DNA is TGCAGTGCTCGGTCGGGGGGAGGCAATGAGCAGTTCTTC. Its translation: CSARSGGGNEQFF.

This CDR3 is CASSYSVDNTEAFF. CDR3 in DNA: TGTGCCAGCAGTTACTCGGTAGACAACACTGAAGCTTTCTTT. The chain is built from TRBV6-5 and TRBJ1-1; D ambiguous. This CDR3 has 14 amino acids. V was cut by 0 bases and J by 2 bases, with 7 bases left in between. Germline V gene data show CDR1 as MNHEY and CDR2 as SVGAGI.